This T cell receptor beta chain was identified during a study of shared clonotypes between healthy human individuals. Original processing notes: ImmunoSEQ gave junction-only sequences without quality scores, so filtering differed. Sequenced by immunoSEQ multiplex PCR; TCRdb stores in-frame clones only, minus some. That table gives V, J and clone size, and the DNA gave D and trimming. Among about 580,000 clones listed, nearly 98% were seen once. Remarks on this clone: Its antigen is not known.

It was CD45RO-negative cells, positively selected for CCR7, that made up naive CD8 cells, with terminally differentiated effector memory CD45RA+ cells excluded. The study's findings and limits: Clonotype sharing levels among donors were expected to vary with sequencing depth.

The sequenced material came from naive CD8+ T cells sorted from blood. This clonotype was obtained from a man aged 25 to 40 in good health.

In DNA, the CDR3 is TGTGCCAGCAGTTTATACGAGGGATCGAACACCGGGGAGCTGTTTTTT. Translation gives CASSLYEGSNTGELFF. The chain links TRBV28 to TRBJ2-2, with a tentative D call TRBD2 (5 bases). Germline loops: CDR1 MDHEN, CDR2 SYDVKM. Trimming took 1 base from V and 0 from J, leaving 9 bases between them. The CDR3 sequence is 16 residues long.